This TCR beta chain was found in a study of beta chain features in type 1 diabetes. This clone was recorded a few times. Its antigen is unidentified. The study's findings and limits: People with Type 1 diabetes carried modestly yet significantly shorter TCRB CDR3s in all four CD4+ subsets. Across patients, naive, central memory and Treg TCRB repertoires exhibited apparently greater similarity than was observed across healthy donors.

There are 15 residues in the CDR3. The V end lost 4 bases, the J end lost 0 bases, and 14 bases lay between the germline ends. Germline CDR1 and CDR2: SGDLS and YYNGEE. As every portion of the isolated RNA was reverse transcribed, the sequencing read expressed TCRB transcripts. Deep immunoSEQ sequencing covered naive, central memory and regulatory T cell samples. Clones were read by immunoSEQ multiplex PCR, and TCRdb kept only the in-frame ones, dropping some. The repertoire has 400,000 to 500,000 clones, more than 11% of them found once; the top ten carry less than 0.04%. Specimen: naive CD4+ T cells from blood. This receptor was taken from a man under 40 in good health. This chain connects TRBV9 to TRBJ2-7; D might be TRBD1 (6 bases). CDR3 nucleotides: TGTGCCAGCAGCCCCCAACAGGGCCCCTCCTACGAGCAGTACTTC. As protein: CASSPQQGPSYEQYF.